The present T cell receptor (beta chain) was sequenced within a study of cytomegalovirus exposure and HLA in healthy donors. The table came from immunoSEQ multiplex PCR; TCRdb's copy has only in-frame clones and leaves some out. The data contain nearly 200,000 clones, 75% to 85% of them singletons. The study's findings and limits: It was confirmed in vitro that a few of the CMV-associated chains were specific for CMV antigens.

Germline V CDR1 and CDR2: SGHAT, FQNNGV. The CDR3 contains 16 residues. V shed 5 bases and J 6 bases; nucleotides not matched to a gene: 13. Comment on this clone: Its antigen is unknown.

This chain links TRBV11-2 with TRBJ2-1; 7 nucleotides agree with TRBD2. Material for sequencing was PBMCs. The sequence was obtained from a woman between 25 and 40 years old in good health and CMV-seropositive. CDR3 bases: TGTGCCAGCAGCGTATCCGGGACTAATTTCCTCAATGAGCAGTTCTTC. It yields the protein CASSVSGTNFLNEQFF.